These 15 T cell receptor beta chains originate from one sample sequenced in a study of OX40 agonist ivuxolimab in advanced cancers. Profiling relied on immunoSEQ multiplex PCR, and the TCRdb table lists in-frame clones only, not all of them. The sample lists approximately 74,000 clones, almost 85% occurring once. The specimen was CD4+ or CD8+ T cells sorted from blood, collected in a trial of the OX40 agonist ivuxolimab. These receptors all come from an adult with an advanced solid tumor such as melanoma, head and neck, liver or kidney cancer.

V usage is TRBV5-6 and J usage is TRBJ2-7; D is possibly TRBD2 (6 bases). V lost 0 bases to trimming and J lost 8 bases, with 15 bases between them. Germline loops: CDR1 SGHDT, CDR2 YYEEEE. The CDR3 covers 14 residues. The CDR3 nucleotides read TGTGCCAGCAGCTTGGGCGGACTATCCGCTCAGCAGTACTTC. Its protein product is CASSLGGLSAQQYF.

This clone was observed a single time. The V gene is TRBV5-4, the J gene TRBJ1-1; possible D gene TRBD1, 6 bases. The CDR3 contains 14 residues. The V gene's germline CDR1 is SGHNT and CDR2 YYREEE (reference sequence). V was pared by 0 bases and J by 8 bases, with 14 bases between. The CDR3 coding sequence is TGTGCCAGCAGCTTGGTGGCAGGGGCAGGAGAAGCTTTCTTT. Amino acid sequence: CASSLVAGAGEAFF.

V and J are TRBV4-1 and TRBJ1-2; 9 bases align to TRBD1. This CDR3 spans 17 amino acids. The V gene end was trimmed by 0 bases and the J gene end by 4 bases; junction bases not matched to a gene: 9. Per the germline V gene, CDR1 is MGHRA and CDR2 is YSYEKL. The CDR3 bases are TGCGCCAGCAGCCAAGATGCGGACAGGGGCTATCTCTATGGCTACACCTTC. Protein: CASSQDADRGYLYGYTF.

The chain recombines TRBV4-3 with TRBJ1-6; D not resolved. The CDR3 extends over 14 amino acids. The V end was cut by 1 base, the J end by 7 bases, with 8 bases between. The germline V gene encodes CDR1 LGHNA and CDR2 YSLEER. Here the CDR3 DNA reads TGCGCCAGCAGCCAAGGTCCAGTCAATTCACCCCTCCACTTT. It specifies CASSQGPVNSPLHF.

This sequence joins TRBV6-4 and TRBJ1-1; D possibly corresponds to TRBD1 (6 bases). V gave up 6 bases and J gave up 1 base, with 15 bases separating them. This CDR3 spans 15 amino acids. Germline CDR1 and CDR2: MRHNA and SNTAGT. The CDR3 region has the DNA TGTGCCAGCAGGGACGGGAACAGGGCGAACACTGAAGCTTTCTTT. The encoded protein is CASRDGNRANTEAFF.

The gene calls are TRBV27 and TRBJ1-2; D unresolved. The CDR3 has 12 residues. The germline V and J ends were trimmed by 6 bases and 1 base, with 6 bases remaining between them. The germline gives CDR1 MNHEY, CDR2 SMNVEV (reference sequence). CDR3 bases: TGTGCCAGCAGATCCCATAACTATGGCTACACCTTC. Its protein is CASRSHNYGYTF.

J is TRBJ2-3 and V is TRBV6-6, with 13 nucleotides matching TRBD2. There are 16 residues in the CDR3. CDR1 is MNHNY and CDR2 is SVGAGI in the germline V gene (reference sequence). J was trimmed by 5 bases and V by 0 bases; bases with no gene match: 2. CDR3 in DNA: TGTGCCAGCAGTTACTCCGGGACTAGCGGGGAAGATACGCAGTATTTT. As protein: CASSYSGTSGEDTQYF.

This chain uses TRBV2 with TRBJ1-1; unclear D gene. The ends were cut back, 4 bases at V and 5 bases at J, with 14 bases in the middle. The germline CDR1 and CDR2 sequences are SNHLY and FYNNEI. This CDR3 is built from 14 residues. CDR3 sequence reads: CASSGPIMTTEAFF. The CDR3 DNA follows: TGTGCCAGCAGTGGCCCCATAATGACAACTGAAGCTTTCTTT.

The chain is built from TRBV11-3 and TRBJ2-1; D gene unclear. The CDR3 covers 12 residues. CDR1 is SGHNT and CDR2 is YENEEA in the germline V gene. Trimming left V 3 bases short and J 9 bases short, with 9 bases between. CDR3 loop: CASSFGVGEQFF. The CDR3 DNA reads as TGTGCCAGCAGCTTTGGGGTCGGTGAGCAGTTCTTC.

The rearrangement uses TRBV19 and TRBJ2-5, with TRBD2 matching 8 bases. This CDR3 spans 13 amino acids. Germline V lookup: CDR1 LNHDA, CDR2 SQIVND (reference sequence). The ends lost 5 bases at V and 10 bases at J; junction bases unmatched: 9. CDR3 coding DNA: TGTGCCAGTAGTCCGGGACTAGAAAGAGACCAGTACTTC. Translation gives CASSPGLERDQYF. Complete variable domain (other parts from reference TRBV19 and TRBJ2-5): DGGITQSPKYLFRKEGQNVTLSCEQNLNHDAMYWYRQDPGQGLRLIYYSQIVNDFQKGDIAEGYSVSREKKESFPLTVTSAQKNPTAFYLCASSPGLERDQYFGPGTRLLVL.

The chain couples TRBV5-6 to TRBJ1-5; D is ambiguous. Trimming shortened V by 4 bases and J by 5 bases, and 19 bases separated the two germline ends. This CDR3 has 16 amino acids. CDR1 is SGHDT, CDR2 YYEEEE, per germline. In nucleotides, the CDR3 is TGTGCCAGCAGCCCCTGGAGGGCGCGGAGGGATCAGCCCCAGCATTTT. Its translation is CASSPWRARRDQPQHF.

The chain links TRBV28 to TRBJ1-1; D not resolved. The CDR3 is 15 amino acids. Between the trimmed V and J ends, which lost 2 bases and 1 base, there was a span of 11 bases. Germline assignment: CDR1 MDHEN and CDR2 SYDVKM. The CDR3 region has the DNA TGTGCCAGCAGTTTAGCCGTTCTCCGGAACACTGAAGCTTTCTTT. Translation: CASSLAVLRNTEAFF.

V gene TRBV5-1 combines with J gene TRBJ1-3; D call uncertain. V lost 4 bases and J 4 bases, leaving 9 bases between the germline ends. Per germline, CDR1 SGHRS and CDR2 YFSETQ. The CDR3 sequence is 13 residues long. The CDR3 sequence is CASSPETGNTIYF. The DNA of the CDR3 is TGCGCCAGCAGCCCAGAGACAGGAAACACCATATATTTT.

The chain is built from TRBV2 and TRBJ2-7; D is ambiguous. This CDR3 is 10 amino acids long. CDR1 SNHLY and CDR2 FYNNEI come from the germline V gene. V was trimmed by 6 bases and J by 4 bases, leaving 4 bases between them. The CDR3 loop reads CASRMYEQYF. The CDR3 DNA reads TGTGCCAGCAGGATGTACGAGCAGTACTTC. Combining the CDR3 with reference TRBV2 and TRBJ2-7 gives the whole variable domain EPEVTQTPSHQVTQMGQEVILRCVPISNHLYFYWYRQILGQKVEFLVSFYNNEISEKSEIFDDQFSVERPDGSNFTLKIRSTKLEDSAMYFCASRMYEQYFGPGTRLTVT.

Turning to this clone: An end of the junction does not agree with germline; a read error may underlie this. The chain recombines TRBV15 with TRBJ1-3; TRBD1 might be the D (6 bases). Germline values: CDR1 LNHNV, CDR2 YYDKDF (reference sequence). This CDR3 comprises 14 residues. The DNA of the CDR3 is TGTGCCACCACCAGAGGGGACACTGGAAACACCATATATTTT. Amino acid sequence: CATTRGDTGNTIYF.